This entry lists 22 T cell receptor beta chains sequenced from one sample in a study of blood T cells in healthy people across ages. A second PCR of 7 to 11 cycles used a sample-barcoded 5' primer and a J-beta primer mix. From the 5' RACE reads, TCRdb called clonotypes with MiXCR, one entry per CDR3 protein. The table shows over a million distinct CDR3 sequences, with 45% occurring only once. The specimen was blood. The receptor set was obtained from a woman in her sixties or seventies in good health.

The chain couples TRBV10-3 to TRBJ1-4; the D gene is possibly TRBD1 (5 bases). The germline gives CDR1 ENHRY, CDR2 SYGVKD. There are 13 residues in the CDR3. V gave up 4 bases and J gave up 8 bases, with 11 bases separating them. The CDR3 nucleotides are TGTGCCATCAGTGGGCAGGGAGGGGAAAAACTGTTTTTT. Translated: CAISGQGGEKLFF.

DNA for the CDR3: TGCAGTGCTGAGAGCGGACAGGGTTTCAGCGAGCAGTACTTC. This translates into CSAESGQGFSEQYF. The chain carries TRBV20-1 and TRBJ2-4, with 8 bases that match TRBD1. The end of the DNA is better explained by TRBJ2-7, so the J call may be wrong. CDR1 is DFQATT, CDR2 SNEGSKA, per germline (reference sequence). The CDR3 consists of 14 residues.

This clonotype was seen many times. The chain joins TRBV27 to TRBJ1-6; TRBD1 is a possible D gene (5 bases). Trimming shortened V by 2 bases and J by 7 bases, and 27 bases separated the two germline ends. CDR3 size: 20 residues. The germline CDR1 and CDR2 sequences are MNHEY and SMNVEV (reference sequence). The CDR3 DNA sequence: TGTGCCAGCAGTTTAATTAGAGGGGCTCATCGTTTTGAAAGGAATTCACCCCTCCACTTT. It specifies CASSLIRGAHRFERNSPLHF.

The V call is TRBV30, the J call TRBJ2-3; 11 bases align to TRBD2. The J segment lost 4 bases and the V segment lost 4 bases, leaving 1 base of the junction unmatched. The CDR3 has 13 amino acids. From germline, CDR1 is GTSNPN and CDR2 SVGIG (reference sequence). CDR3 nucleotide sequence: TGTGCCTGGACTAGCGGGAGGTCAGATACGCAGTATTTT. Protein product: CAWTSGRSDTQYF.

The chain recombines TRBV6-1 with TRBJ2-1; D is ambiguous. The CDR3 contains 14 residues. Germline CDR1 and CDR2: MNHNS and SASEGT. V was pared by 3 bases and J by 7 bases, with 13 bases between. The CDR3 bases are TGTGCCAGCAGTGACGGGCCAACAGCGAATGAGCAGTTCTTC. Translating gives CASSDGPTANEQFF.

This chain uses TRBV20-1 with TRBJ2-7; TRBD1 agrees at 8 bases. There are 13 residues in the CDR3. Germline values: CDR1 DFQATT, CDR2 SNEGSKA (reference sequence). The V segment lost 6 bases and the J segment 3 bases; nucleotides outside the gene matches: 7. In DNA, the CDR3 is TGCAGTGCCGAGAGGGACAGGAACTACGAGCAGTACTTC. It encodes CSAERDRNYEQYF.

This clonotype has just a few counts. The chain links TRBV29-1 to TRBJ2-7; D perhaps matches TRBD1 (7 bases). The last part of the DNA fits TRBJ2-5 better; the J call may be wrong. The germline CDR1 and CDR2 sequences are SQVTM and ANQGSEA. The CDR3 has 14 amino acids. The CDR3, as DNA: TGCAGCTCCCGTCCGGGACAGCAAGCGGGGACCCAGTACTTC. Encoded protein: CSSRPGQQAGTQYF.

CDR3 sequence reads: CSASLGLVGQETQYF. The CDR3 DNA reads as TGCAGTGCCTCTCTAGGGCTTGTAGGGCAAGAGACCCAGTACTTC. The chain employs TRBV20-1 and TRBJ2-5; D gene uncertain. Trimming left V 6 bases short and J 2 bases short, with 19 bases between. The V gene's germline CDR1 is DFQATT and CDR2 SNEGSKA (reference sequence). The CDR3 contains 15 residues.

The V gene is TRBV3-1, the J gene TRBJ2-7, with 7 nucleotides matching TRBD2. The junction had 9 bases not matched to a gene; V was cut back by 4 bases and J by 0 bases. CDR3 length equals 16 residues. Germline V CDR1 and CDR2: LGHDT, YNNKEL (reference sequence). The CDR3 DNA follows: TGTGCCAGCAGCCGGCTAGAAGGGAGGGCCTCCTACGAGCAGTACTTC. Translated, it gives CASSRLEGRASYEQYF.

The sample holds one count of this clonotype. This chain links TRBV7-2 with TRBJ2-3; 14 bases line up with TRBD2. The junction had 12 bases not matched to a gene; V was cut back by 5 bases and J by 5 bases. This CDR3 has 18 amino acids. Germline loops: CDR1 SGHTA, CDR2 FQGNSA. The CDR3 coding sequence is TGTGCCAGCAGCACAAGGAGACTAGCGGGAGGGCCGGTAGATACGCAGTATTTT. Its translation is CASSTRRLAGGPVDTQYF.

The CDR3, as DNA: TGTGCCAGCAGCCCGCGGGTGGTGGTCTCTGGGGCCAACGTCCTGACTTTC. Protein: CASSPRVVVSGANVLTF. This chain joins TRBV7-2 and TRBJ2-6; tentatively, D is TRBD2 (5 bases). V was shortened by 5 bases and J by 0 bases, with 14 bases between the two germline ends. This CDR3 comprises 17 residues. Germline CDR1 is SGHTA and CDR2 is FQGNSA.

This clonotype was seen more than once but under ten times. The chain couples TRBV20-1 to TRBJ2-7, with 7 nucleotides matching TRBD1. This CDR3 has 15 amino acids. J gave up 0 bases and V 2 bases, and 7 bases lay outside the gene matches. Looked up from germline, CDR1 is DFQATT and CDR2 is SNEGSKA (reference sequence). The CDR3: CSARTRDSPSYEQYF. CDR3 sequence (DNA): TGCAGTGCTAGAACCCGGGACAGCCCCTCCTACGAGCAGTACTTC.

The chain employs TRBV3-1 and TRBJ2-5; 11 nucleotides line up with TRBD2. Germline V gene lookup returns CDR1 LGHDT and CDR2 YNNKEL (reference sequence). CDR3 length equals 15 residues. The junction had 3 bases not matched to a gene; V was cut back by 3 bases and J by 3 bases. CDR3 DNA sequence: TGTGCCAGCAGCCACCTAGCGGGGGGTGAAGAGACCCAGTACTTC. Residues: CASSHLAGGEETQYF.

On this clonotype: One end of the junction varies from germline; a read error may be responsible. The chain has TRBV5-1 and TRBJ2-7; D may match TRBD1 or TRBD2 (6 bases each). CDR3 length: 14 amino acids. Germline V gene data show CDR1 as SGHRS and CDR2 as YFSETQ. CDR3 in DNA: TGCGCCAGCAGCTGGGGGGCGGGCTCCTACGAACAGTACTTC. Its protein product is CASSWGAGSYEQYF.

As regards this clonotype: The junction does not match germline at one end; this may be a read error. V gene TRBV11-2 combines with J gene TRBJ2-4; D gene unclear. Germline loops: CDR1 SGHAT, CDR2 FQNNGV. This CDR3 has 17 residues. The CDR3 is CASSPSVAAIAKDIQYF. As DNA, the CDR3 is TGTGCCAGCAGCCCATCGGTCGCGGCTATTGCCAAAGACATTCAGTACTTC.

The J gene is TRBJ2-5, the V gene TRBV12-3 or TRBV12-4; D call uncertain. The CDR3 totals 13 residues. Trimming cost V 6 bases and J 1 base, with 9 bases left between them. The CDR3 is CASRLVIQETQYF. For the CDR3, the DNA is TGTGCCAGCAGGCTAGTGATCCAAGAGACCCAGTACTTC.

This clonotype appeared a few times. The rearrangement joins TRBV5-6 to TRBJ2-7, with D perhaps TRBD2 (6 bases). Germline V gene lookup returns CDR1 SGHDT and CDR2 YYEEEE. The CDR3 consists of 14 residues. Trimming left V 0 bases short and J 7 bases short, with 14 bases between. Here the CDR3 reads CASSLGLEQGEQYF. In nucleotides, the CDR3 is TGTGCCAGCAGCTTGGGACTAGAACAAGGGGAGCAGTACTTC.

This clonotype appeared a few times. The genes are TRBV3-1 and TRBJ2-4; the match to TRBD1 covers 9 bases. Judging by the DNA end, TRBJ2-7 fits better; the J call may be wrong. Germline V gives CDR1 LGHDT, CDR2 YNNKEL (reference sequence). CDR3 length: 17 amino acids. The CDR3 DNA sequence: TGTGCCAGCAGCCAGGTACAGGGGGCTTTTACGGTTGGCGAGCAGTACTTC. Encoded protein: CASSQVQGAFTVGEQYF.

The V and J genes are TRBV20-1 and TRBJ1-1; D is unclear. The V end was cut by 2 bases, the J end by 1 base, with 8 bases between. Looked up from germline, CDR1 is DFQATT and CDR2 is SNEGSKA (reference sequence). The CDR3 sequence is 13 residues long. For the CDR3, the DNA is TGCAGTGCTAGATCCGGACGGAACACTGAAGCTTTCTTT. Translation gives CSARSGRNTEAFF.

The chain employs TRBV3-1 and TRBJ2-3, with D maybe TRBD2 (5 bases). CDR3 size: 16 residues. Germline lookup yields CDR1 LGHDT and CDR2 YNNKEL (reference sequence). With 1 base removed from V and 1 base from J, the gap between germline ends came to 12 bases. The CDR3 DNA reads as TGTGCCAGCAGCCAAGGGGTAGGAGGAGGCACAGATACGCAGTATTTT. It codes for CASSQGVGGGTDTQYF.

Regarding this clonotype: A single base separates this from a much larger clone, so it may be a read error. The J gene is TRBJ1-4, the V gene TRBV15, with D possibly TRBD1 on 5 matching bases. Per the germline V gene, CDR1 is LNHNV and CDR2 is YYDKDF (reference sequence). The CDR3 is made up of 15 amino acids. The CDR3 spells CATRGSTALNERLFF. Written as DNA, the CDR3 is TGTGCCACCAGAGGGTCGACAGCCCTTAATGAAAGACTGTTTTTT.

This clonotype has only a few counts. The rearrangement joins TRBV20-1 to TRBJ2-5, with 11 bases that match TRBD1. CDR3 length equals 14 residues. J lost 4 bases, V lost 2 bases, and 3 bases had no gene match. Germline lookup yields CDR1 DFQATT and CDR2 SNEGSKA (reference sequence). The CDR3, as DNA: TGCAGTGCTAGACGGACAGGGGGCCGAGAGACCCAGTACTTC. It yields the protein CSARRTGGRETQYF.